This T cell receptor beta chain emerged from a study of T-cell reconstitution after alpha-beta-depleted transplantation in children. Study-level results: The origin of alpha-beta T cells about two months after transplant was reportedly several hundred expanded graft clones.

As to this clonotype: Antigen unknown.

Preparation of the TCRbeta library was carried out with unique molecular identifiers. TCRdb fed the PCR reads into MiXCR, producing one record per CDR3 protein. This table holds 450,000 to 700,000 distinct CDR3 sequences, around 27% found once. The CDR3 is 14 residues long. Germline CDR1 MNHNS, CDR2 SASEGT. Trimming stripped 6 bases from V and 5 bases from J, with 16 bases between. The J gene is TRBJ2-5, the V gene TRBV6-1; TRBD1 is a possible D gene (6 bases). The source of this sequence is a boy in the first two years of life with Wiskott-Aldrich syndrome, due to receive a stem cell transplant. The sample here was PBMCs, taken before TCRalphabeta/CD19-depleted stem cell transplant. For the CDR3, the DNA is TGTGCCAGCAGAACGCGGGCAGGGGAGGAGACCCAGTACTTC. As protein: CASRTRAGEETQYF.